The 21 T cell receptor beta chains below all came from one sample that was sequenced in a study of patients and donors after allogeneic stem cell transplantation. TCRdb processed the RT-PCR reads anew with MiXCR; each CDR3 protein has one entry. The table lists about 400,000 distinct CDR3 sequences, around 16% of them singletons, with around 7.9% in the top ten. Sequencing input: blood, either unsorted or a sorted T cell fraction (not recorded which). These receptors were collected from a human donor who was either an allogeneic HSCT recipient or a stem cell or donor lymphocyte infusion donor (not recorded which). It is not recorded whose cells these are; they may come from a transplant donor.

In this sample, this clonotype turned up a few times. V usage is TRBV5-1 and J usage is TRBJ1-4, with D hard to call. Germline CDR1 SGHRS, CDR2 YFSETQ. The CDR3 length is 15 residues. V gave up 0 bases and J gave up 4 bases, with 10 bases separating them. CDR3 residues: CASSLDPNLNEKLFF. CDR3 sequence (DNA): TGCGCCAGCAGCTTGGACCCCAATCTTAATGAAAAACTGTTTTTT.

This chain connects TRBV27 to TRBJ1-1, with a tentative D call TRBD1 (5 bases). V lost 4 bases and J lost 4, with 13 bases in between. Germline V CDR1 and CDR2: MNHEY, SMNVEV (reference sequence). The CDR3 consists of 14 residues. The CDR3 DNA reads TGTGCCAGCAGTTCCCCGATGAGGGGCACTGAAGCTTTCTTT. Translated: CASSSPMRGTEAFF.

J is TRBJ2-3 and V is TRBV3-1; the D gene is possibly TRBD2 (6 bases). CDR1 is LGHDT and CDR2 is YNNKEL in the germline V gene (reference sequence). This CDR3 spans 18 amino acids. V lost 0 bases and J lost 3, with 19 bases in between. The CDR3 coding sequence is TGTGCCAGCAGCCAAGATTCCGGAGGCGGGGCGGCAACAGATACGCAGTATTTT. Amino acid sequence: CASSQDSGGGAATDTQYF.

This clonotype was seen more than once but under ten times. The chain combines TRBV7-9 with TRBJ1-1; D ambiguous. Germline CDR1 is SEHNR and CDR2 is FQNEAQ (reference sequence). Between the trimmed V and J ends, which lost 5 bases and 11 bases, there was a span of 18 bases. This CDR3 is built from 13 residues. In DNA, the CDR3 is TGTGCCAGCAGCGACCCTATTGCGGTTTGGGCTTTCTTT. It translates to CASSDPIAVWAFF.

The rearrangement uses TRBV6-5 and TRBJ2-1; 7 nucleotides agree with TRBD2. After removal of 4 bases from V and 1 base from J, the junction contained 10 bases not matched to a gene. This CDR3 is 17 amino acids long. Germline values: CDR1 MNHEY, CDR2 SVGAGI. The CDR3 protein is CASSSSRTRQSYNEQFF. The CDR3 bases are TGTGCCAGCAGTTCGTCACGGACTAGACAATCCTACAATGAGCAGTTCTTC.

The chain has TRBV27 and TRBJ2-5; 10 nucleotides line up with TRBD1. The length of the CDR3 is 17 residues. The V segment lost 5 bases and the J segment 1 base; nucleotides outside the gene matches: 10. Per the germline V gene, CDR1 is MNHEY and CDR2 is SMNVEV (reference sequence). The DNA for the CDR3 is TGTGCCAGCAGTCCCGACAGGGGGCTAAGTATCCAAGAGACCCAGTACTTC. Translation: CASSPDRGLSIQETQYF.

This chain uses TRBV6-2 or TRBV6-3 with TRBJ1-2; the match to TRBD1 covers 7 bases. V shed 2 bases, J shed 2 bases, and the junction held 8 bases outside the gene matches. The CDR3 covers 16 residues. Germline V gene lookup returns CDR1 MNHEY and CDR2 SVGEGT. The chain's CDR3 is CASSYVEPGQNYGYTF. The CDR3 region has the DNA TGTGCCAGCAGTTACGTTGAGCCGGGACAGAACTATGGCTACACCTTC.

The J gene is TRBJ1-2, the V gene TRBV12-3 or TRBV12-4; D is ambiguous. This CDR3 is built from 14 residues. V shed 2 bases and J shed 5 bases, with 12 bases lying between them. DNA for the CDR3: TGTGCCAGCAGTTTACGAGGCAGCAGATATGGCTACACCTTC. Amino acids: CASSLRGSRYGYTF.

The chain links TRBV12-3 or TRBV12-4 to TRBJ2-1, with D unclear. Trimming removed 6 bases at V and 10 bases at J, with 13 bases between. The CDR3 runs 12 residues. The CDR3 here is CASSPRVGEQFF. For the CDR3, the DNA is TGTGCCAGCAGCCCGCGCGTGGGGGAGCAGTTCTTC.

The chain uses TRBV2 and TRBJ1-6, with D perhaps TRBD1 (6 bases). The germline gives CDR1 SNHLY, CDR2 FYNNEI. V shed 2 bases and J shed 7 bases, with 6 bases lying between them. The CDR3 is 13 amino acids. This CDR3 reads CASSEQGNSPLHF. The CDR3 DNA is TGTGCCAGCAGTGAACAGGGGAATTCACCCCTCCACTTT.

This clonotype was counted only a few times. This sequence joins TRBV9 and TRBJ2-1; D is undetermined. Between the trimmed V and J ends, which lost 0 bases and 6 bases, there was a span of 7 bases. This CDR3 has 13 residues. The germline V gene has CDR1 SGDLS and CDR2 YYNGEE. CDR3 protein: CASSVGPTNEQFF. The CDR3 coding sequence is TGTGCCAGCAGCGTAGGCCCGACCAATGAGCAGTTCTTC.

This clonotype was detected a few times. Here the CDR3 reads CSASADRVGYYGYTF. CDR3 coding DNA: TGCAGTGCTAGTGCCGACAGGGTTGGGTACTATGGCTACACCTTC. J is TRBJ1-2 and V is TRBV20-1, with 7 bases identical to TRBD1. V was clipped by 3 bases and J by 3 bases; unmatched bases: 10. CDR3 length: 15 residues. Germline CDR1 reads DFQATT; CDR2 reads SNEGSKA (reference sequence).

This chain connects TRBV18 to TRBJ2-2; maybe TRBD1 (6 bases). V was pared by 3 bases and J by 5 bases, with 10 bases between. CDR3 size: 14 residues. Germline V gene data show CDR1 as KGHSH and CDR2 as LQKENI. This CDR3 is CASSPQGRTGELFF. The DNA for the CDR3 is TGTGCCAGCTCACCCCAGGGGCGGACCGGGGAGCTGTTTTTT.

The chain links TRBV4-3 to TRBJ2-6, with a tentative D call TRBD2 (5 bases). The V end lost 0 bases, the J end lost 3 bases, and 12 bases lay between the germline ends. Germline CDR1 reads LGHNA; CDR2 reads YSLEER. The CDR3 spans 17 residues. For the CDR3, the DNA is TGCGCCAGCAGCCAAGATCGGGCCGGGGTTGGGGCCAACGTCCTGACTTTC. Translation gives CASSQDRAGVGANVLTF.

This clonotype showed up many times. J is TRBJ1-5 and V is TRBV28; 8 bases align to TRBD1. This CDR3 is 17 amino acids long. CDR1 MDHEN and CDR2 SYDVKM come from the germline V gene. J lost 2 bases, V lost 5 bases, and 11 bases had no gene match. CDR3: CASSPYGQGVGNQPQHF. CDR3 nucleotides: TGTGCCAGCAGTCCTTATGGACAGGGTGTCGGCAATCAGCCCCAGCATTTT. The full variable domain, with the rest looked up from reference TRBV28 and TRBJ1-5, is DVKVTQSSRYLVKRTGEKVFLECVQDMDHENMFWYRQDPGLGLRLIYFSYDVKMKEKGDIPEGYSVSREKKERFSLILESASTNQTSMYLCASSPYGQGVGNQPQHFGDGTRLSIL.

This rearrangement joins TRBV2 to TRBJ2-1; 16 nucleotides line up with TRBD2. The V segment lost 11 bases and the J segment 8 bases; nucleotides outside the gene matches: 12. Per the germline V gene, CDR1 is SNHLY and CDR2 is FYNNEI. The CDR3 length is 16 residues. As DNA, the CDR3 is TGTGCCGGGGGAACCCCGGGACTAGCGGGAGGGTATGAGCAGTTCTTC. Translation: CAGGTPGLAGGYEQFF.

The V call is TRBV6-5, the J call TRBJ2-7, with no clear D. There are 18 residues in the CDR3. Germline assignment: CDR1 MNHEY and CDR2 SVGAGI. Trimming took 4 bases from V and 1 from J, leaving 23 bases between them. CDR3 in DNA: TGTGCCAGCAGTTCTCCCCCACGAGCAGGCAAAAAATCCTACGAGCAGTACTTC. This encodes CASSSPPRAGKKSYEQYF.

This chain links TRBV30 with TRBJ1-2, with 7 positions matching TRBD1. The trim removed 4 bases at V and 6 bases at J, leaving 5 bases unmatched. Germline V lookup: CDR1 GTSNPN, CDR2 SVGIG (reference sequence). This CDR3 comprises 12 residues. The CDR3 here is CAWTGGYDGYTF. The CDR3 nucleotides read TGTGCCTGGACAGGGGGATACGATGGCTACACCTTC. Together with reference TRBV30 and TRBJ1-2, the CDR3 gives the full variable domain: SQTIHQWPATLVQPVGSPLSLECTVEGTSNPNLYWYRQAAGRGLQLLFYSVGIGQISSEVPQNLSASRPQDRQFILSSKKLLLSDSGFYLCAWTGGYDGYTFGSGTRLTVV.

The chain combines TRBV27 with TRBJ1-1, with no clear D. In germline, CDR1 is MNHEY, CDR2 SMNVEV (reference sequence). The CDR3 runs to 14 residues. V was trimmed by 3 bases and J by 0 bases, leaving 8 bases between them. The DNA for the CDR3 is TGTGCCAGCAGTTTTGACGGAGTGAACACTGAAGCTTTCTTT. It is translated as CASSFDGVNTEAFF.

Many counts were recorded for this clonotype. The junction departs from germline at one end; a sequencing error may be responsible. This chain connects TRBV5-1 to TRBJ2-3; 10 nucleotides match TRBD1. In germline, CDR1 is SGHRS, CDR2 YFSETQ. This CDR3 comprises 15 residues. The CDR3 sequence is CASSLGTGGTDTQYF. As DNA, the CDR3 is TGTGCCAGCAGCTTAGGGACAGGGGGCACAGATACGCAGTATTTT.

This clonotype was found many times. The gene calls are TRBV7-3 and TRBJ2-1; D possibly corresponds to TRBD1 (6 bases). Trimming pared 5 bases from V and 8 bases from J, leaving 10 bases between. The CDR3 length is 12 residues. Germline V gene lookup returns CDR1 SGHTA and CDR2 FQGTGA. DNA of the CDR3: TGTGCCAGCAGCCACCCAGGGGATGAGCAGTTCTTC. As protein: CASSHPGDEQFF.